Detailed here is one T cell receptor (beta chain). Its target is unknown. The data were obtained in a study of shared clonotypes between healthy human individuals. General observations from the study: The study's rarefaction showed incomplete sorted-subset sequencing despite large depth.

This CDR3 is built from 16 residues. Germline V gene data show CDR1 as LGHNA and CDR2 as YSLEER. The V and J ends lost 3 bases and 0 bases respectively, with 11 bases between them. Tens of thousands of T cell genomes (about 0.2 ug DNA) went into each sorted-subset replicate. Some clones are missing from TCRdb's copy, which holds only in-frame ones; the method was immunoSEQ multiplex PCR. The table records approximately 980,000 clones, approximately 80% of them present only once. This TCR was recovered from a man younger than 35 in good health. The chain joins TRBV4-3 to TRBJ2-2; the D gene is possibly TRBD1 (6 bases). Sequenced: memory CD4+ T cells sorted from blood. Specified subset: CD45RA-negative fraction. Written as DNA, the CDR3 is TGCGCCAGCAGCCATAATACAGGGCCGAACACCGGGGAGCTGTTTTTT. Translated: CASSHNTGPNTGELFF.